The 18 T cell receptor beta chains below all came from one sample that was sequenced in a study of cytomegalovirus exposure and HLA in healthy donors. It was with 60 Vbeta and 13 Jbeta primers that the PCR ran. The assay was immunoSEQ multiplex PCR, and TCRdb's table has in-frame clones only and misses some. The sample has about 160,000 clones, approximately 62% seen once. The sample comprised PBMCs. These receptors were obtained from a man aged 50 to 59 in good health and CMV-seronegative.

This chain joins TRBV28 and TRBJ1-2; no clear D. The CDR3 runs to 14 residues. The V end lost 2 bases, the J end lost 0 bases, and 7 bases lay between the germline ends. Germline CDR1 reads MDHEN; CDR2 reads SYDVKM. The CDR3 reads CASSLKLPNYGYTF. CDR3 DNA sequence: TGTGCCAGCAGTTTAAAACTACCTAACTATGGCTACACCTTC.

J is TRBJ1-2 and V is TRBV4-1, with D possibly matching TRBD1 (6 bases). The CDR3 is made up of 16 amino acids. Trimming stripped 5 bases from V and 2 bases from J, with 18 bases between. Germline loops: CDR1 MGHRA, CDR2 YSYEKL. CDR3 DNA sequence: TGCGCCAGCAGCTCCAAGATCCCCGACAGGAACTATGGCTACACCTTC. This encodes CASSSKIPDRNYGYTF.

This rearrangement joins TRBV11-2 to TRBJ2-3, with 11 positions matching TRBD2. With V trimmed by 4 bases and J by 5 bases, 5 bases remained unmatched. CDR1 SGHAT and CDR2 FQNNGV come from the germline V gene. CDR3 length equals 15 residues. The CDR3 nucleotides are TGTGCCAGCAGCTCGACTAGCGGGGCAGGAGATACGCAGTATTTT. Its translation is CASSSTSGAGDTQYF.

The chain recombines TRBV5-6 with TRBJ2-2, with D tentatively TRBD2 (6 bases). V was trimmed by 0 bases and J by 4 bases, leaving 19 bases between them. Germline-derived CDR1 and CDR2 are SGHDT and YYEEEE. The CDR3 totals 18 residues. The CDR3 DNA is TGTGCCAGCAGCTTGGCTACTTGGTGGGGGGAGACCACCGGGGAGCTGTTTTTT. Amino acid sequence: CASSLATWWGETTGELFF.

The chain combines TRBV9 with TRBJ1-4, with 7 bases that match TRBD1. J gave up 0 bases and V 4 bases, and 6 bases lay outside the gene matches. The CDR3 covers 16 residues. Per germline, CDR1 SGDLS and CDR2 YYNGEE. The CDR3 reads CASSPRQGATNEKLFF. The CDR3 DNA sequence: TGTGCCAGCAGCCCCCGACAGGGAGCAACTAATGAAAAACTGTTTTTT.

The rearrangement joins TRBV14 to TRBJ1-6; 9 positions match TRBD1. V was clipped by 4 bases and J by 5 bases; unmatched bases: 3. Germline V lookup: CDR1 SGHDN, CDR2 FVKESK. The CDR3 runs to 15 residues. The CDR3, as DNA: TGTGCCAGCAGCCGAACAGGGGGCGATAATTCACCCCTCCACTTT. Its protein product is CASSRTGGDNSPLHF.

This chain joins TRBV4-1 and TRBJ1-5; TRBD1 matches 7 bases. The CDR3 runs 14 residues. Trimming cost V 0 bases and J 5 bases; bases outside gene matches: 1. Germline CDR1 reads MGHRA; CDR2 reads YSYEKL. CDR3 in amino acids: CASSQDQGDQPQHF. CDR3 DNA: TGCGCCAGCAGCCAAGATCAGGGGGATCAGCCCCAGCATTTT.

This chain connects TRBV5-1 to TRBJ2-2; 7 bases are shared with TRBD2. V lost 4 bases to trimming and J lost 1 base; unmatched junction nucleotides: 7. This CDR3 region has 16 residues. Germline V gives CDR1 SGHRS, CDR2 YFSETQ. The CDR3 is CASSDPGGLNTGELFF. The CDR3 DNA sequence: TGCGCCAGCAGCGATCCGGGGGGTCTGAACACCGGGGAGCTGTTTTTT.

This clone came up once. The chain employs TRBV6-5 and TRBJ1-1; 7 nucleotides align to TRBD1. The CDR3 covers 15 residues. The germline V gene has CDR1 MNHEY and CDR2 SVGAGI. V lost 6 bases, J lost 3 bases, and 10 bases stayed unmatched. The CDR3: CASRVTGTVHTEAFF. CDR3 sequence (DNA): TGTGCCAGCAGAGTAACCGGGACAGTACACACTGAAGCTTTCTTT.

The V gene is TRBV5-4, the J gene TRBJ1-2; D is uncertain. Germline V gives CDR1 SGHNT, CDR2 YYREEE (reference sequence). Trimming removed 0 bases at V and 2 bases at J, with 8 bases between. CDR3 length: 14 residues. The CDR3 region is CASSLGGENYGYTF. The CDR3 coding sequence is TGTGCCAGCAGCTTGGGTGGGGAGAACTATGGCTACACCTTC.

CDR3 protein: CASSFPDGGANYGYTF. The CDR3 DNA sequence: TGTGCCAGCAGTTTCCCAGACGGGGGGGCTAACTATGGCTACACCTTC. This chain connects TRBV28 to TRBJ1-2, with TRBD1 as a possible D gene (5 bases). Trimming removed 3 bases from V and 0 bases from J, with 14 bases in between. The CDR3 spans 16 residues. Germline V gene sequence: CDR1 MDHEN, CDR2 SYDVKM.

CDR3 coding DNA: TGTGCCAGCAGCGGACAGGGGGTTGGGGGCACTGAAGCTTTCTTT. Translated: CASSGQGVGGTEAFF. The genes are TRBV6-6 and TRBJ1-1, with 10 bases identical to TRBD1. J was trimmed by 4 bases and V by 6 bases; bases with no gene match: 8. The CDR3 has 15 amino acids. Germline V lookup: CDR1 MNHNY, CDR2 SVGAGI (reference sequence).

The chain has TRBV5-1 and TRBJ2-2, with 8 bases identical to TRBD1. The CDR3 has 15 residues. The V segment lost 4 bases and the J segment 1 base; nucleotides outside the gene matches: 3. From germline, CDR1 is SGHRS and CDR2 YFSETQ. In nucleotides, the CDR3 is TGCGCCAGCAGCAGGGACAGGATGAACACCGGGGAGCTGTTTTTT. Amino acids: CASSRDRMNTGELFF.

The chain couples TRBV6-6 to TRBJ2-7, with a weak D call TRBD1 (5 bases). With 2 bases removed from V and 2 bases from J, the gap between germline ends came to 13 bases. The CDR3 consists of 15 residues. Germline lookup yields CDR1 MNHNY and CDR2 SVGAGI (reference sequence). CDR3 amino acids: CASSYGQGQTYEQYF. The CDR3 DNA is TGTGCCAGCAGTTACGGCCAGGGCCAAACCTACGAGCAGTACTTC.

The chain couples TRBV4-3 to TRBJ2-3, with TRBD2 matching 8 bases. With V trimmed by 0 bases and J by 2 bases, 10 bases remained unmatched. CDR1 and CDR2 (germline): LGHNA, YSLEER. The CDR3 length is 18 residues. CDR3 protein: CASSQDLKRGGSTDTQYF. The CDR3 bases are TGCGCCAGCAGCCAAGACCTCAAACGGGGGGGCTCCACAGATACGCAGTATTTT.

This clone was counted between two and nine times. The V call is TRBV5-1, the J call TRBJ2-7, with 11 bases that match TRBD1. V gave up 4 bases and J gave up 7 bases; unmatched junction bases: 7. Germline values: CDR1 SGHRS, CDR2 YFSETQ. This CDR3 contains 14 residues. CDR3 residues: CASSPGQGAGEQYF. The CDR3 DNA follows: TGCGCCAGCAGCCCTGGACAGGGGGCGGGAGAGCAGTACTTC.

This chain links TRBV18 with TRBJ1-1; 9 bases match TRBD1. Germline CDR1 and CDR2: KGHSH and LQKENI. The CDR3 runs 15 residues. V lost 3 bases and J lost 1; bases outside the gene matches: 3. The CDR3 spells CASSPRDRENTEAFF. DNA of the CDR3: TGTGCCAGCTCACCCAGGGACAGGGAGAACACTGAAGCTTTCTTT.

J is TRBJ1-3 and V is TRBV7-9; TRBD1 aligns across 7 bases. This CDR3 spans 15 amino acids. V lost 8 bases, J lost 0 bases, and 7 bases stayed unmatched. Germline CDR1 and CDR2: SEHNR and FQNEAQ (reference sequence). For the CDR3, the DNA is TGTGCCAGCCTAAGGGACAGCTTCTCTGGAAACACCATATATTTT. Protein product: CASLRDSFSGNTIYF. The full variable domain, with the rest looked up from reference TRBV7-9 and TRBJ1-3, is DTGVSQNPRHKITKRGQNVTFRCDPISEHNRLYWYRQTLGQGPEFLTYFQNEAQLEKSRLLSDRFSAERPKGSFSTLEIQRTEQGDSAMYLCASLRDSFSGNTIYFGEGSWLTVV.